This TCR beta chain stems from a study of CD8 T cells in Susac syndrome. The CDR3 is 16 residues long. Germline V gene lookup returns CDR1 SGHDT and CDR2 YYEEEE. Random hexamers served to reverse transcribe about 0.45 to 1 ug RNA. TCRdb called the immunoSEQ multiplex PCR reads again in MiXCR, with one record for every CDR3 protein. The repertoire has 150,000 or so distinct CDR3 sequences, nearly 97% of them found once; the top ten carry 0.15%. The rearrangement links TRBV5-6 to TRBJ2-5, with D perhaps TRBD1 or TRBD2 (6 bases each). The tail of the sequence fits TRBJ2-1 better, so the J call may be wrong. The sequence derives from a human donor with multiple sclerosis. The sample was CD8+ T cells from PBMCs. In DNA form, the CDR3 reads TGTGCCAGCAGCTTGGAACAGGGAGGTAGACTAGGGGCCCAGTTCTTC. Translation: CASSLEQGGRLGAQFF.